The 29 T cell receptor beta chains below come from one sample, sequenced in a study of T-cell reconstitution after alpha-beta-depleted transplantation in children. Unique molecular identifiers were incorporated into the prepared TCRbeta library. MiXCR was run by TCRdb on the PCR reads, yielding one entry per CDR3 protein. The sample shows 200,000 to 300,000 distinct CDR3 sequences, 12% of them seen only once. The sample consisted of PBMCs from the stem cell graft donor, taken from the stem cell graft. These TCRs come from a human donor who donated a stem cell graft to a child with acute lymphoblastic leukemia.

In its sample, this clonotype was seen a few times. The chain uses TRBV6-1 and TRBJ1-3, with D unresolved. CDR1 and CDR2 (germline): MNHNS, SASEGT. Deletions cut 7 bases from V and 0 bases from J, with 10 bases between. The CDR3 runs 14 residues. The CDR3 reads CASKPTSSGNTIYF. The CDR3 DNA reads as TGTGCCAGCAAACCCACATCCTCTGGAAACACCATATATTTT.

This clonotype was counted ten times or more. The rearrangement joins TRBV20-1 to TRBJ2-1; 7 bases fit TRBD2. The trim removed 0 bases at V and 8 bases at J, leaving 4 bases unmatched. The CDR3 loop spans 13 amino acids. CDR1 is DFQATT, CDR2 SNEGSKA, per germline (reference sequence). The CDR3 DNA sequence: TGCAGTGCTAGAGATGTGGGGAGGGATGAGCAGTTCTTC. As protein: CSARDVGRDEQFF.

The chain links TRBV28 to TRBJ2-3; the D gene is possibly TRBD2 (7 bases). Germline CDR1 is MDHEN and CDR2 is SYDVKM. V was cut by 4 bases and J by 1 base, with 18 bases left in between. The CDR3 loop spans 17 amino acids. The CDR3 sequence is CASSSPFRGGGTDTQYF. CDR3 nucleotides: TGTGCCAGCAGTTCCCCTTTTAGGGGGGGGGGCACAGATACGCAGTATTTT.

This clonotype appeared many times. The chain links TRBV5-1 to TRBJ1-6, with D unresolved. V was cut by 1 base and J by 7 bases, with 12 bases left in between. This CDR3 has 15 residues. In germline, CDR1 is SGHRS, CDR2 YFSETQ. CDR3 coding DNA: TGCGCCAGCAGCTTGACGCCAGATAAGAATTCACCCCTCCACTTT. Its protein is CASSLTPDKNSPLHF.

At least ten counts were recorded for this clonotype. V is TRBV7-9 and J is TRBJ2-3; 12 bases are shared with TRBD2. Unmatched junction bases numbered 6, after V lost 4 bases and J lost 7 bases. Germline loops: CDR1 SEHNR, CDR2 FQNEAQ (reference sequence). The CDR3 runs 15 residues. The CDR3 DNA reads as TGTGCCAGCAGCTCCTCTAGCGGGAGGGGGAATACGCAGTATTTT. This codes for CASSSSSGRGNTQYF.

The table lists this clonotype with many counts. The chain employs TRBV7-2 and TRBJ2-4; 11 bases align to TRBD2. With V trimmed by 5 bases and J by 6 bases, 12 bases remained unmatched. The CDR3 spans 17 residues. CDR1 and CDR2 (germline): SGHTA, FQGNSA. CDR3 loop: CASSLPTSGTSGNIQYF. The CDR3 nucleotides read TGTGCCAGCAGCCTACCGACTAGCGGGACGTCGGGAAACATTCAGTACTTC.

In this sample, this clonotype turned up a few times. The CDR3 DNA reads as TGTGCCACCAGTGCCCCGGGACAGGGAAACTACGAGCAGTACTTC. Protein: CATSAPGQGNYEQYF. J is TRBJ2-7 and V is TRBV24-1, with 9 bases aligning to TRBD1. Trimming cost V 5 bases and J 3 bases; bases outside gene matches: 7. Germline-derived CDR1 and CDR2 are KGHDR and SFDVKD. CDR3 length equals 15 residues.

The rearrangement uses TRBV6-2 or TRBV6-3 and TRBJ1-1; D unclear. Trimming took 4 bases from V and 0 from J, leaving 9 bases between them. CDR3 length: 14 amino acids. CDR1 is MNHEY and CDR2 is SVGEGT in the germline V gene. The chain's CDR3 is CASSFRDMNTEAFF. As DNA, the CDR3 is TGTGCCAGCAGTTTTCGTGACATGAACACTGAAGCTTTCTTT.

This clonotype appeared many times. As DNA, the CDR3 is TGTGCCAGCAGTACTAGCGGGAGAAAGGAGCTGTTTTTT. Encoded protein: CASSTSGRKELFF. The genes are TRBV28 and TRBJ2-2; 11 positions agree with TRBD2. The CDR3 has 13 amino acids. After removal of 5 bases from V and 10 bases from J, the junction contained 3 bases not matched to a gene. Germline V gives CDR1 MDHEN, CDR2 SYDVKM. Complete variable domain (other parts from reference TRBV28 and TRBJ2-2): DVKVTQSSRYLVKRTGEKVFLECVQDMDHENMFWYRQDPGLGLRLIYFSYDVKMKEKGDIPEGYSVSREKKERFSLILESASTNQTSMYLCASSTSGRKELFFGEGSRLTVL.

This clonotype was observed many times. The chain carries TRBV18 and TRBJ2-7, with 10 bases aligning to TRBD1. CDR3 size: 15 residues. The ends lost 4 bases at V and 2 bases at J; junction bases unmatched: 5. Per the germline V gene, CDR1 is KGHSH and CDR2 is LQKENI. Here the CDR3 reads CASSHTGTGAYEQYF. CDR3 nucleotides: TGTGCCAGCTCACACACCGGGACAGGGGCCTACGAGCAGTACTTC.

This clonotype was seen many times. The chain uses TRBV12-3 or TRBV12-4 and TRBJ2-7; D may match TRBD1 or TRBD2 (5 bases each). V was cut by 10 bases and J by 6 bases, with 19 bases left in between. The CDR3 runs to 13 residues. The CDR3, as DNA: TGTGCCATCGTCGTCTGGGGCGAGGGCGAGCAGTACTTC. Translation gives CAIVVWGEGEQYF.

Ten or more counts support this clonotype. The chain links TRBV20-1 to TRBJ2-1; D is perhaps TRBD1 (6 bases). The CDR3 totals 18 residues. Germline lookup yields CDR1 DFQATT and CDR2 SNEGSKA (reference sequence). The ends were cut back, 0 bases at V and 1 base at J, with 19 bases in the middle. CDR3 nucleotides: TGCAGTGCTAGAGATAAGAAGGCAGGGGAATGGTCCTACAATGAGCAGTTCTTC. It translates to CSARDKKAGEWSYNEQFF.

The rearrangement uses TRBV12-3 or TRBV12-4 and TRBJ2-3; the match to TRBD1 covers 10 bases. The CDR3 spans 19 residues. V dropped 4 bases and J dropped 3; count of bases not matched to a gene: 16. CDR3 sequence: CASSSRGTGAAQITDTQYF. The DNA for the CDR3 is TGTGCCAGCAGTTCACGGGGGACAGGGGCCGCGCAGATTACAGATACGCAGTATTTT.

This clonotype has only a few counts. The chain carries TRBV7-6 and TRBJ2-6; weak D call: TRBD2 (5 bases). Germline loops: CDR1 SGHVS, CDR2 FNYEAQ. V lost 5 bases to trimming and J lost 4 bases, with 21 bases between them. The CDR3 runs to 18 residues. CDR3 region: CASSSHSLRGRGANVLTF. The CDR3 nucleotides read TGTGCCAGCAGCAGCCACTCCTTACGGGGTAGGGGGGCCAACGTCCTGACTTTC. Looking up the rest from reference TRBV7-6 and TRBJ2-6 gives the full variable domain: GAGVSQSPRYKVTKRGQDVALRCDPISGHVSLYWYRQALGQGPEFLTYFNYEAQQDKSGLPNDRFSAERPEGSISTLTIQRTEQRDSAMYRCASSSHSLRGRGANVLTFGAGSRLTVL.

In its sample, this clonotype was seen many times. The gene calls are TRBV27 and TRBJ1-5; 8 bases agree with TRBD1. V lost 2 bases, J lost 4 bases, and 4 bases stayed unmatched. CDR1 and CDR2 (germline): MNHEY, SMNVEV (reference sequence). This CDR3 comprises 15 residues. The DNA for the CDR3 is TGTGCCAGCAGTTTAGGGACAGGAGATAATCAGCCCCAGCATTTT. Translating gives CASSLGTGDNQPQHF.

The chain couples TRBV5-1 to TRBJ2-1; D not resolved. V was pared by 3 bases and J by 0 bases, with 10 bases between. The germline V gene encodes CDR1 SGHRS and CDR2 YFSETQ. This CDR3 is built from 15 residues. The CDR3 protein is CASSSAPSSYNEQFF. The CDR3 nucleotides read TGCGCCAGCAGCTCAGCCCCAAGCTCCTACAATGAGCAGTTCTTC.

This clonotype was counted at least ten times. V is TRBV20-1 and J is TRBJ2-3; 11 nucleotides agree with TRBD2. The V gene end was trimmed by 5 bases and the J gene end by 1 base; junction bases not matched to a gene: 5. CDR3 length equals 15 residues. The germline gives CDR1 DFQATT, CDR2 SNEGSKA (reference sequence). CDR3 in amino acids: CSASSGRKGTDTQYF. The CDR3 nucleotides read TGCAGTGCTTCTAGCGGGAGGAAGGGCACAGATACGCAGTATTTT.

V is TRBV5-5 and J is TRBJ1-3; D is undetermined. The germline V and J ends were trimmed by 3 bases and 4 bases, with 17 bases remaining between them. Germline-derived CDR1 and CDR2 are SGHKS and YYEKEE (reference sequence). This CDR3 comprises 16 residues. Here the CDR3 reads CASSWRERVSGNTIYF. The CDR3 DNA reads TGTGCCAGCAGCTGGAGGGAGAGGGTCTCCGGAAACACCATATATTTT.

In DNA form, the CDR3 reads TGCGCCAGCAGCTTGGGGCAGCTGGAGACCCAGTACTTC. Its protein product is CASSLGQLETQYF. This rearrangement joins TRBV5-1 to TRBJ2-5; D not resolved. Germline CDR1 and CDR2: SGHRS and YFSETQ. CDR3 length: 13 residues. Trimming shortened V by 0 bases and J by 5 bases, and 8 bases separated the two germline ends.

This clonotype has a count of ten or more. The rearrangement links TRBV27 to TRBJ1-1; D gene ambiguous. The length of the CDR3 is 13 residues. The germline gives CDR1 MNHEY, CDR2 SMNVEV (reference sequence). V lost 3 bases to trimming and J lost 1 base, with 6 bases between them. The CDR3, as DNA: TGTGCCAGCAGTTTCGCCGGGAACACTGAAGCTTTCTTT. It is translated as CASSFAGNTEAFF.

In its sample, this clonotype was seen many times. This chain uses TRBV7-8 with TRBJ2-7; possible D gene TRBD1, 6 bases. This CDR3 contains 13 residues. CDR1 SGHVS and CDR2 FQNEAQ come from the germline V gene. The V gene lost 5 bases and the J gene lost 5 bases, with 13 bases spanning the gap. This CDR3 is CASSLYWDNEQYF. CDR3 nucleotide sequence: TGTGCCAGCAGCCTTTATTGGGACAACGAGCAGTACTTC. The entire variable domain, with the rest obtained from reference TRBV7-8 and TRBJ2-7, is as follows: GAGVSQSPRYKVAKRGQDVALRCDPISGHVSLFWYQQALGQGPEFLTYFQNEAQLDKSGLPSDRFFAERPEGSVSTLKIQRTQQEDSAVYLCASSLYWDNEQYFGPGTRLTVT.

This clonotype was seen many times. The chain employs TRBV4-1 and TRBJ2-2, with 10 bases matching TRBD1. From germline, CDR1 is MGHRA and CDR2 YSYEKL. The V segment lost 4 bases and the J segment 5 bases; nucleotides outside the gene matches: 4. CDR3 length: 15 amino acids. The CDR3 region is CASSRGQGLTGELFF. The CDR3 DNA sequence: TGCGCCAGCAGCCGGGGACAGGGGCTGACCGGGGAGCTGTTTTTT.

At least ten counts were recorded for this clonotype. The DNA of the CDR3 is TGTGCCAGCAGCCTTCGGGGGGCAGGGTCCAACAATGAGCAGTTCTTC. It specifies CASSLRGAGSNNEQFF. V gene TRBV7-8 combines with J gene TRBJ2-1, with a weak D call TRBD2 (7 bases). The germline V gene encodes CDR1 SGHVS and CDR2 FQNEAQ. V lost 5 bases to trimming and J lost 5 bases, with 19 bases between them. This CDR3 is built from 16 residues.

This clonotype was counted ten times or more. V gene TRBV11-3 combines with J gene TRBJ2-1; 9 bases are a match to TRBD2. Trimming removed 1 base from V and 5 bases from J; junction bases left unmatched: 21. The CDR3 spans 21 residues. CDR1 and CDR2 from the germline V gene are SGHNT and YENEEA. The CDR3 sequence is CASSLGGEFLAGLILNNEQFF. In DNA form, the CDR3 reads TGTGCCAGCAGCTTAGGGGGGGAGTTTCTAGCGGGGTTGATTCTGAACAATGAGCAGTTCTTC. The full variable domain, its missing parts supplied by reference TRBV11-3 and TRBJ2-1, is EAGVVQSPRYKIIEKKQPVAFWCNPISGHNTLYWYLQNLGQGPELLIRYENEEAVDDSQLPKDRFSAERLKGVDSTLKIQPAELGDSAVYLCASSLGGEFLAGLILNNEQFFGPGTRLTVL.

This clonotype was seen repeatedly, ten times or more. V usage is TRBV19 and J usage is TRBJ1-3; TRBD1 might be the D (6 bases). Germline lookup yields CDR1 LNHDA and CDR2 SQIVND (reference sequence). This CDR3 comprises 13 residues. Trimming removed 9 bases at V and 3 bases at J, with 12 bases between. Here the CDR3 reads CASTTGYGNTIYF. The CDR3 DNA reads as TGTGCCAGCACGACAGGTTATGGAAACACCATATATTTT. Together with reference TRBV19 and TRBJ1-3, the CDR3 gives the full variable domain: DGGITQSPKYLFRKEGQNVTLSCEQNLNHDAMYWYRQDPGQGLRLIYYSQIVNDFQKGDIAEGYSVSREKKESFPLTVTSAQKNPTAFYLCASTTGYGNTIYFGEGSWLTVV.

This clonotype was picked up many times. This sequence joins TRBV5-1 and TRBJ2-2; D is perhaps TRBD2 (6 bases). The V and J ends lost 0 bases and 6 bases respectively, with 18 bases between them. Looked up from germline, CDR1 is SGHRS and CDR2 is YFSETQ. The CDR3 is 17 amino acids. The CDR3 region is CASSLAWLIAGPGELFF. Here the CDR3 DNA reads TGCGCCAGCAGCTTGGCTTGGCTTATTGCGGGACCCGGGGAGCTGTTTTTT.

In this sample, this clonotype turned up many times. The V and J genes are TRBV5-1 and TRBJ1-2; D remains unclear. Germline CDR1 is SGHRS and CDR2 is YFSETQ. V was trimmed by 0 bases and J by 1 base, leaving 10 bases between them. CDR3 length: 15 amino acids. The chain's CDR3 is CASSLAWTDNYGYTF. Here the CDR3 DNA reads TGCGCCAGCAGCTTGGCATGGACGGATAACTATGGCTACACCTTC.

The CDR3 DNA is TGCGCCAGCAGCCAAGATAGCCGGGCCGGCGATGAGCAGTTCTTC. This sequence encodes CASSQDSRAGDEQFF. The chain uses TRBV4-1 and TRBJ2-1, with no clear D. The CDR3 contains 15 residues. Germline CDR1 reads MGHRA; CDR2 reads YSYEKL. The V end was cut by 0 bases, the J end by 8 bases, with 14 bases between.

This clonotype was observed at least ten times. V and J are TRBV20-1 and TRBJ1-6; D remains unclear. The CDR3 runs 15 residues. Trimming stripped 4 bases from V and 11 bases from J, with 21 bases between. The germline gives CDR1 DFQATT, CDR2 SNEGSKA (reference sequence). CDR3 in amino acids: CSATPTSASRTPLHF. The CDR3 DNA reads TGCAGTGCTACGCCAACGAGTGCGTCTCGGACACCCCTCCACTTT.